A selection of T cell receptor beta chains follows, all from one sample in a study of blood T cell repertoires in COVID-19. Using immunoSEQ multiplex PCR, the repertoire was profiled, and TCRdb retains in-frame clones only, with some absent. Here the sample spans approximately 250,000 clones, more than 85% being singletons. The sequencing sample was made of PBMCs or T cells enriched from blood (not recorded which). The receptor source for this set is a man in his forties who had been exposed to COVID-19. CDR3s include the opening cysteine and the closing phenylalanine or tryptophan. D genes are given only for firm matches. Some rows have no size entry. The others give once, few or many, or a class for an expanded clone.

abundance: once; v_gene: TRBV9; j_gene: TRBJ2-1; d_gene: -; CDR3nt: TGTGCCAGCAGCGTACGTGGCGGAGACTCCTACAATGAGCAGTTCTTC; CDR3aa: CASSVRGGDSYNEQFF
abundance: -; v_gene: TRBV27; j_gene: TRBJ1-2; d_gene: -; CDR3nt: TGTGCCAGCAGTGCCCCAGGGTACTATGGCTACACCTTC; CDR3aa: CASSAPGYYGYTF
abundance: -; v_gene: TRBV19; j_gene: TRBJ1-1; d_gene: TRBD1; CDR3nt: TGTGCCAGTAGTTCACAGGGGGTGAACACTGAAGCTTTCTTT; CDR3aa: CASSSQGVNTEAFF
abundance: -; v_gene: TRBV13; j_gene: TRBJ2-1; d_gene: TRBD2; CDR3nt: TGTGCCAGCAGCGACCTTGGGACTAGCGGGGCGAACAATGAGCAGTTCTTC; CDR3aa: CASSDLGTSGANNEQFF
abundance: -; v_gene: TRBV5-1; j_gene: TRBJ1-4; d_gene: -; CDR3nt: TGCGCCAGCAGCTTCGCAGGTTCTGAAAAACTGTTTTTT; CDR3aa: CASSFAGSEKLFF
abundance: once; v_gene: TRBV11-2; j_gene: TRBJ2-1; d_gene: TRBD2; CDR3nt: TGTGCCAGCAGCCGGTTTGTTAGCGGGAGTCGGAATGAGCAGTTCTTC; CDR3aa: CASSRFVSGSRNEQFF
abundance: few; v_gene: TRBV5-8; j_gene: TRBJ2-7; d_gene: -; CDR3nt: TGTGCCAGCAGCTCCTCCAGTTACCCCTCCTACGAGCAGTACTTC; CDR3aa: CASSSSSYPSYEQYF
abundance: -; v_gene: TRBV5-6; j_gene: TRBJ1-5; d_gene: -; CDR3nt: TGTGCCAGCTCAAGAGACAATCAGCCCCAGCATTTT; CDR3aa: CASSRDNQPQHF
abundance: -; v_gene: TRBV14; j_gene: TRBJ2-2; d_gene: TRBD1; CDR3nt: TGTGCCAGCAGCATACAGGGGGCCCACACCGGGGAGCTGTTTTTT; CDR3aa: CASSIQGAHTGELFF
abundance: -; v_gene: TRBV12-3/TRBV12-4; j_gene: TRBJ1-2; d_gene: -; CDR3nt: TGTGCCAGCACCCCTTATAACTATGGCTACACCTTC; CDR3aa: CASTPYNYGYTF
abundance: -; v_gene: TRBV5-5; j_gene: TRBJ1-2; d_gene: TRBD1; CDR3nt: TGTGCCAGCAGCTTGTATCCCGGGGGACAGGGTTATGGCTACACCTTC; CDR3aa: CASSLYPGGQGYGYTF
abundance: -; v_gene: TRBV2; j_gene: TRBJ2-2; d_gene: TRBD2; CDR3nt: TGTGCCAGCAGTGAACCAGGGACTAGCGGGAACTGGGAGCTGTTTTTT; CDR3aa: CASSEPGTSGNWELFF
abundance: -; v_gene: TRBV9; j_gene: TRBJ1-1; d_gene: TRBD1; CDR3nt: TGTGCCAGCAGCGTACAGGGGGCTAACACTGAAGCTTTCTTT; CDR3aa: CASSVQGANTEAFF
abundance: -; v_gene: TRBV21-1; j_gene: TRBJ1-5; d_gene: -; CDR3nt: TGTGCCAGCAGCAACAAGGACAGGGGATTGTATCAGCCCCAGCATTTT; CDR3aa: CASSNKDRGLYQPQHF
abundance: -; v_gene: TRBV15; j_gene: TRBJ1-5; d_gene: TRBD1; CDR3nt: TGTGCCACCAGTACAGGGGCAAATCAGCCCCAGCATTTT; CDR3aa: CATSTGANQPQHF
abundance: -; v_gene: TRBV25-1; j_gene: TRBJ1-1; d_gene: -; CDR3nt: TGTGCCAGCAGGGATCCTCTCAGGACTGAAGCTTTCTTT; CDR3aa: CASRDPLRTEAFF
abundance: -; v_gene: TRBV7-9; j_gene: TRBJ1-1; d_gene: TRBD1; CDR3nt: TGTGCCAGCAGCCCGAAGACAGGGATGAACACTGAAGCTTTCTTT; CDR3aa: CASSPKTGMNTEAFF
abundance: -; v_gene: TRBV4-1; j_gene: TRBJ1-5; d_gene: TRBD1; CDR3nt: TGCGCCAGCAGCCAAGATGGGGACAGATTAAAGCCCCAGCATTTT; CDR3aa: CASSQDGDRLKPQHF
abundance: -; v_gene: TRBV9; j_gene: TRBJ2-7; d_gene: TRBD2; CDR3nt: TGTGCCAGCAGCGTAGACCAGCGGGAGGATCGGGAGCAGTACTTC; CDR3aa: CASSVDQREDREQYF
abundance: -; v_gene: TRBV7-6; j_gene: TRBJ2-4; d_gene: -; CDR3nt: TGTGCCAGCAGCTTAGGGCAGGGGATCAAAAACATTCAGTACTTC; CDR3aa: CASSLGQGIKNIQYF
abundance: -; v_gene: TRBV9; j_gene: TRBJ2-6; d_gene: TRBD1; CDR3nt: TGTGCCAGCAGCGGGGACAGGAGGTGGGCTGGGGCCAACGTCCTGACTTTC; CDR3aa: CASSGDRRWAGANVLTF
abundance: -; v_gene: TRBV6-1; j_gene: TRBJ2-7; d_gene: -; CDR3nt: TGTGCCAGCAGTGAGCTACGACTCCACTACGAGCAGTACTTC; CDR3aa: CASSELRLHYEQYF
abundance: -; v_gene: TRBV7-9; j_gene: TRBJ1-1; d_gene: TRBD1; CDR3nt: TGTGCCAGCAGCTTCCGGGACAGGGGGTTTACTGAAGCTTTCTTT; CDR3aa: CASSFRDRGFTEAFF